This T cell receptor (beta chain) was identified during a study of T-cell memory formation after mild COVID-19. Findings and limits, study-wide: A second wave expanding day 15 to 37 was CD4+-biased; contracting clones were balanced. The appearance of some responding clones in pre-infection memory suggested that cross-reactive memory joined.

V dropped 3 bases and J dropped 4; count of bases not matched to a gene: 15. The CDR3 has 18 amino acids. This clonotype was counted a few times. Antigen specificity is unknown. TCRdb used MiXCR to reprocess the 5' RACE reads, holding one entry per CDR3 protein. The sample includes 550,000 to 700,000 distinct CDR3 sequences, roughly 17% of them seen just once. Sequenced material: PBMCs or a T cell subset sorted from them (not recorded which). The chain combines TRBV12-3 or TRBV12-4 with TRBJ1-5, with 7 bases aligning to TRBD1. The clonotype was recovered from an adult woman who had mild COVID-19 (a few samples of this study predate the infection). Cell type and time point are not known. CDR3 sequence (DNA): TGTGCCAGCAGTTTGATAGCCCTGGACAGGATTCCGAATCAGCCCCAGCATTTT. Its protein product is CASSLIALDRIPNQPQHF.